This TCR beta chain originates from a study of lymphopenia after photon versus proton radiotherapy. Findings and limits, study-wide: After lymphocyte nadir, photon-treated repertoires showed oligoclonal expansion, especially CD8+ Temra. Photon-treated patients lost naive T cells and TCR diversity; proton-treated stayed stable. Post-nadir TCR diversity decline inversely tracked overall survival among those who died.

Clones were sequenced by immunoSEQ multiplex PCR, and TCRdb holds only the in-frame ones, with some missing. The sample records roughly 30,000 clones, roughly 94% being singletons. In the case of this clone: Its target is unknown.

The CDR3 is made up of 13 amino acids. Germline-derived CDR1 and CDR2 are SNHLY and FYNNEI. Trimming took off 3 bases at V and 2 bases at J, with 8 bases between the two ends. This chain uses TRBV2 with TRBJ2-7; D not certain. The starting material was peripheral blood, obtained from a patient treated with photon-based radiotherapy. The receptor's source is a woman aged 50 to 60 with cholangiocarcinoma. CDR3 amino acids: CASSDVETYEQYF. The DNA for the CDR3 is TGTGCCAGCAGTGATGTGGAAACCTACGAGCAGTACTTC.